This entry features one T cell receptor beta chain sequence. Antigen specificity is unknown. Every donor gave ten milliliters of peripheral blood. The record originates from a study of blood T cells in healthy people across ages. Through a sample-barcoded 5' primer and a J-beta primer mix, a second PCR was run for roughly 7 to 12 cycles. TCRdb reprocessed the 5' RACE reads via MiXCR and lists one record per CDR3 protein. The sample includes about 730,000 distinct CDR3 sequences, approximately 39% of them seen just once. Study-level points and caveats: Both naive CD4+ cell counts and diversity were greater in long-lived donors than in aged donors.

CDR1 and CDR2 (germline): SGDLS, YYNGEE. Trimming took off 0 bases at V and 1 base at J, with 8 bases between the two ends. The CDR3 spans 15 residues. This clonotype was sampled from a woman in her sixties in good health. V usage is TRBV9 and J usage is TRBJ2-1, with unresolved D. Sequencing used blood. The CDR3 region has the DNA TGTGCCAGCAGCGTAGGGTGGGATTCCTACAATGAGCAGTTCTTC. It codes for CASSVGWDSYNEQFF.